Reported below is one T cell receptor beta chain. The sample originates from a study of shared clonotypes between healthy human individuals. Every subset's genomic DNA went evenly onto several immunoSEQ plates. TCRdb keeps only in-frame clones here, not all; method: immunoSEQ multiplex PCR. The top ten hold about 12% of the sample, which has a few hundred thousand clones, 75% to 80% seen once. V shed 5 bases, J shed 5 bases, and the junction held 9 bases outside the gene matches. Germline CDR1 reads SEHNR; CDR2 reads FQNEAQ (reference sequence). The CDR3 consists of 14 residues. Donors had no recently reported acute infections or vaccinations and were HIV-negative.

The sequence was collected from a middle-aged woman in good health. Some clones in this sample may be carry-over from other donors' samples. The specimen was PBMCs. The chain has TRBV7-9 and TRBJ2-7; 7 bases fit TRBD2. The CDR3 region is CASSVVRLADEQYF. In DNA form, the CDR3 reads TGTGCCAGCAGCGTGGTGAGGCTAGCGGACGAGCAGTACTTC.